This T cell receptor (beta chain) was identified during a study of T-cell memory formation after mild COVID-19. Study overall: Most TCR clusters belonged to a single donor.

This CDR3 comprises 13 residues. The germline gives CDR1 SEHNR, CDR2 FQNEAQ (reference sequence). V lost 1 base to trimming and J lost 12 bases, with 12 bases between them. This clonotype was counted a few times. Antigen: not known. Study results and limitations: CD4+ contracting clones were mainly CM and EM; CD8+ ones, EMRA. Clones shrinking from day 15 to 85 showed even CD4/CD8 mixes; later expanders tilted CD4+.

TCRdb re-called the 5' RACE reads through MiXCR, storing one row per CDR3 protein. The sample consists of more than 300,000 distinct CDR3 sequences, about an eighth of them appearing once. The chain has TRBV7-9 and TRBJ1-4, with D unclear. The clonotype originates from a man aged 18-30 years who had mild COVID-19 (a few samples of this study predate the infection). Cell type and time point are not known. Material for sequencing was PBMCs or a T cell subset sorted from them (not recorded which). CDR3 amino acids: CASSLVTFRELFF. As DNA, the CDR3 is TGTGCCAGCAGCTTAGTGACATTCCGGGAACTGTTTTTT.